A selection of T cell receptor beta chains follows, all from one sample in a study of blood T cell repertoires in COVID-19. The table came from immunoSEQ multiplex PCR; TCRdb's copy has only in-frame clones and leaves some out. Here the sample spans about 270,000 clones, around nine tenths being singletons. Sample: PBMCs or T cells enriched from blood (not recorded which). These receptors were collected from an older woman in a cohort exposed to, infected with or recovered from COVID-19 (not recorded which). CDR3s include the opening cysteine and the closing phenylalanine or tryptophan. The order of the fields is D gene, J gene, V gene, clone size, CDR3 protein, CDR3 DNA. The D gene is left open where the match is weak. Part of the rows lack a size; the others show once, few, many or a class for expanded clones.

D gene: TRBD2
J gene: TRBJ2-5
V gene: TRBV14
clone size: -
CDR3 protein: CASSQAASGSQETQYF
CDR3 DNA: TGTGCCAGCAGCCAGGCAGCTAGCGGGAGTCAGGAGACCCAGTACTTC

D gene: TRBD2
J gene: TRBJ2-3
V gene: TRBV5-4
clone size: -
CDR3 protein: CASSLGGRGFGTQYF
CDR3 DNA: TGTGCCAGCAGCTTGGGCGGGAGAGGGTTTGGTACGCAGTATTTT

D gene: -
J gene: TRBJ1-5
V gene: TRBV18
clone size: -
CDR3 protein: CASSRQDSNQPQHF
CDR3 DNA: TGTGCCAGCTCACGACAGGATAGCAATCAGCCCCAGCATTTT

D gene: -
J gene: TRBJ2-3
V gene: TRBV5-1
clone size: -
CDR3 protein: CASSLGLGLDTQYF
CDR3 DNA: TGCGCCAGCAGCTTGGGGTTAGGACTGGATACGCAGTATTTT

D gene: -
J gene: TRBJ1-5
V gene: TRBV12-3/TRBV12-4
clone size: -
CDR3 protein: CASSTYDNQPQHF
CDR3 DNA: TGTGCCAGCAGTACCTACGACAATCAGCCCCAGCATTTT

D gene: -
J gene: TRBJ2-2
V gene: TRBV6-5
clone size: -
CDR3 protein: CASRSNLVGTGELFF
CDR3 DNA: TGTGCCAGCAGGAGTAATCTGGTTGGCACCGGGGAGCTGTTTTTT

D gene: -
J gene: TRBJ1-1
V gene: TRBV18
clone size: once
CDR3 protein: CASSPNRGTTYTEAFF
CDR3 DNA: TGTGCCAGCTCACCAAACAGAGGGACAACCTACACTGAAGCTTTCTTT

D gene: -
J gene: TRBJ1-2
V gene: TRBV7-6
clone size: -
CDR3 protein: CASSLDSRYGYTF
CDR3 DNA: TGTGCCAGCAGCCTAGACAGCCGCTATGGCTACACCTTC

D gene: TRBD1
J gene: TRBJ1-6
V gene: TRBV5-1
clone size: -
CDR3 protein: CASSLGGQHNSPLHF
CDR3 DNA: TGCGCCAGCAGCTTGGGGGGACAGCATAATTCACCCCTCCACTTT

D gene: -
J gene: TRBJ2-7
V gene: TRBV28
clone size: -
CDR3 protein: CASGYRGYEQYF
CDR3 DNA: TGTGCCAGCGGGTATCGCGGCTACGAGCAGTACTTC

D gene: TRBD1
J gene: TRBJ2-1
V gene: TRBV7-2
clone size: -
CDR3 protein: CASSSGQGTYNEQFF
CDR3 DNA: TGTGCCAGCAGCTCGGGACAGGGGACTTACAATGAGCAGTTCTTC

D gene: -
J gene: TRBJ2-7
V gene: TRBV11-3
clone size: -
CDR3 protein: CASSLERDHEQYF
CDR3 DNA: TGTGCCAGCAGCTTAGAGCGGGACCACGAGCAGTACTTC

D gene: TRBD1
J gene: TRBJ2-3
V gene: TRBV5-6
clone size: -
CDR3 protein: CASSKRQGTDTQYF
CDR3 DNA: TGTGCCAGCAGCAAGAGACAGGGGACAGATACGCAGTATTTT

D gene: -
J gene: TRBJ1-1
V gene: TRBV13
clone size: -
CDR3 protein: CASSLAGGNTEAFF
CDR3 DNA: TGTGCCAGCAGCTTAGCCGGCGGGAACACTGAAGCTTTCTTT

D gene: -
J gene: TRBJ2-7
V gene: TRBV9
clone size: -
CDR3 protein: CASSVEGTPLYEQYF
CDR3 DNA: TGTGCCAGCAGCGTAGAAGGGACACCCTTGTACGAGCAGTACTTC

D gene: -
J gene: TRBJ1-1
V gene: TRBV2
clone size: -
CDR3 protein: CASREGGSLSRNTEAFF
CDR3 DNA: TGTGCCAGCAGAGAGGGAGGTTCACTAAGCCGGAACACTGAAGCTTTCTTT

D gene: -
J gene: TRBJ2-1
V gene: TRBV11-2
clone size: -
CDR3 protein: CASSLDRLGLGNEQFF
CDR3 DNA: TGTGCCAGCAGCTTAGATAGACTAGGCTTGGGCAATGAGCAGTTCTTC

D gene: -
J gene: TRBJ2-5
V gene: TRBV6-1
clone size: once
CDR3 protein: CASSELGRQETQYF
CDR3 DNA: TGTGCCAGCAGTGAATTGGGCAGGCAAGAGACCCAGTACTTC

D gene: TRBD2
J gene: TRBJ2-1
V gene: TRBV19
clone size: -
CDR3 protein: CASAGTSGSFGYNEQFF
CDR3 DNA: TGTGCCAGTGCCGGGACTAGCGGGAGCTTCGGCTACAATGAGCAGTTCTTC

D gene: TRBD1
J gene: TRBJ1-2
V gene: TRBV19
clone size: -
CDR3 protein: CASSSLRQGAGGYTF
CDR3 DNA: TGTGCCAGTAGTAGCCTGCGGCAGGGGGCTGGTGGCTACACCTTC

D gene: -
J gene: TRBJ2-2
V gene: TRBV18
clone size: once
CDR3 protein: CASSLDSWELFF
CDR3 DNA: TGTGCCAGCTCTCTGGACAGCTGGGAGCTGTTTTTT

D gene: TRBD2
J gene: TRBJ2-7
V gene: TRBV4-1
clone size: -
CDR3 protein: CASSQGASGPPAYEQYF
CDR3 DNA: TGCGCCAGCAGCCAAGGGGCTAGCGGGCCTCCTGCCTACGAGCAGTACTTC

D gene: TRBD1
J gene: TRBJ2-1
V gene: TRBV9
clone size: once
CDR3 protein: CASSDRGRNEQFF
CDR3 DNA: TGTGCCAGCAGCGACAGGGGAAGGAATGAGCAGTTCTTC

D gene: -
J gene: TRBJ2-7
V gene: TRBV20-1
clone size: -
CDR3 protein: CSASPPWARYEQYF
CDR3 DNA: TGCAGTGCTAGTCCCCCATGGGCTCGGTACGAGCAGTACTTC

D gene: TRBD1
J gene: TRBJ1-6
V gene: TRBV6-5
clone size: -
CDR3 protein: CASSNPTGGVPLHF
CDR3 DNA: TGTGCCAGCAGTAATCCCACAGGGGGCGTACCCCTCCACTTT

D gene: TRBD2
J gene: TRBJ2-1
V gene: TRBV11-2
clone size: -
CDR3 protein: CASSLEGSGHNEQFF
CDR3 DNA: TGTGCCAGCAGCTTAGAAGGTAGCGGGCATAATGAGCAGTTCTTC

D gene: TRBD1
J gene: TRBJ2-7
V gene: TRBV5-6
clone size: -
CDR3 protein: CASSLRTGKGSGEQYF
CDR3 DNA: TGTGCCAGCAGCCTAAGGACAGGGAAGGGCTCCGGCGAGCAGTACTTC

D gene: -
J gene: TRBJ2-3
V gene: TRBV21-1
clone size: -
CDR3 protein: CASSKVGGRSGRATDTQYF
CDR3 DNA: TGTGCCAGCAGCAAAGTAGGGGGTCGTAGCGGGAGGGCCACAGATACGCAGTATTTT

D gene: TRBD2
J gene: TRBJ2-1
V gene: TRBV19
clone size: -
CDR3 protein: CASSMTGGVFNEQFF
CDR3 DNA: TGTGCCAGTAGTATGACGGGGGGAGTCTTCAATGAGCAGTTCTTC

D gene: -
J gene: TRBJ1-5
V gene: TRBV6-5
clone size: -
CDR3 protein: CASSSDTYSNQPQHF
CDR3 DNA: TGTGCCAGCAGTTCCGACACATATAGCAATCAGCCCCAGCATTTT

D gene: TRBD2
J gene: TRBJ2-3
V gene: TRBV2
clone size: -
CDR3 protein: CASSTTSGRDWYF
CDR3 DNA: TGTGCCAGCAGTACGACTAGCGGGAGGGACTGGTATTTT

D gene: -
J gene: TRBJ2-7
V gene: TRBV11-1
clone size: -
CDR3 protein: CASSSQTGRSYEQYF
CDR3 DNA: TGTGCCAGCAGCTCCCAGACAGGGAGGTCCTACGAGCAGTACTTC

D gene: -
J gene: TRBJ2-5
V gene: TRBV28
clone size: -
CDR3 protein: CASSGAKETQYF
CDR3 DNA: TGTGCCAGCAGTGGGGCTAAAGAGACCCAGTACTTC

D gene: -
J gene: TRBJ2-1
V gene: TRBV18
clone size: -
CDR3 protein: CASSPGQGGGNEQFF
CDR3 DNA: TGTGCCAGCTCACCAGGGCAGGGAGGGGGCAATGAGCAGTTCTTC

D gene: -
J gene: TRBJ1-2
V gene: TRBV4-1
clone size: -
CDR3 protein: CASSQVGRATYGYTF
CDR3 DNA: TGCGCCAGCAGCCAAGTCGGCAGGGCGACCTATGGCTACACCTTC

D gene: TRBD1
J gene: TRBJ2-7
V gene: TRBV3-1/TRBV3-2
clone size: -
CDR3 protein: CASSLGTGVYEQYF
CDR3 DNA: TGTGCCAGCAGCCTGGGGACAGGAGTCTACGAGCAGTACTTC

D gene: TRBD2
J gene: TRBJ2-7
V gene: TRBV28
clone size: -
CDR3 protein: CASSLLTPRDYPYEQYF
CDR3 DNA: TGTGCCAGCAGTTTACTTACCCCTCGGGACTACCCCTACGAGCAGTACTTC

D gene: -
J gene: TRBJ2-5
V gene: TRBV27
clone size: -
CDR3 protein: CASRPQYGVGLWETQYF
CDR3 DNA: TGTGCCAGCAGGCCTCAGTACGGTGTGGGACTTTGGGAGACCCAGTACTTC

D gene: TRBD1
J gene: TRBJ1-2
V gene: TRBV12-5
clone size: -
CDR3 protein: CASGNAGTGSYGYTF
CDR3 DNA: TGTGCTAGTGGCAACGCCGGGACAGGGTCCTATGGCTACACCTTC

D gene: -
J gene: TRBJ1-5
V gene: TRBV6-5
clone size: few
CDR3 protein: CASIEVSNQPQHF
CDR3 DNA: TGTGCCAGCATCGAGGTTAGCAATCAGCCCCAGCATTTT

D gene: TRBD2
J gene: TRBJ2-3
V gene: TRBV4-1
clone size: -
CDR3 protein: CASSQDRTSGGDTQYF
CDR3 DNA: TGCGCCAGCAGCCAAGATAGGACTAGCGGGGGGGATACGCAGTATTTT

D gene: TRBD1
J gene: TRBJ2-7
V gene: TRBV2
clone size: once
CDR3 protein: CASKQQGSSYEQYF
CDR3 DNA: TGTGCCAGCAAACAACAGGGGAGCTCCTACGAGCAGTACTTC